This TCR beta chain was found in a study of T cells in Graves' hyperthyroidism and ophthalmopathy. The investigators amplified TCR beta CDR3 regions from RNA transcripts. TCR CDR3 regions were first amplified by RT-PCR with HTBI primers. In TCRdb, the multiplex PCR reads were re-called with MiXCR into one record per CDR3 protein. The sample gives roughly 600,000 distinct CDR3 sequences, roughly 15% of which show up once; 12% is in the top ten. The J segment lost 2 bases and the V segment lost 6 bases, leaving 10 bases of the junction unmatched. The CDR3 covers 16 residues. From germline, CDR1 is SEHNR and CDR2 FQNEAQ (reference sequence). Many counts were recorded for this clonotype.

The sample consisted of blood. The chain carries TRBV7-9 and TRBJ2-3; TRBD2 matches 8 bases. The clonotype comes from a woman aged 45-65 years with Graves' ophthalmopathy. In DNA form, the CDR3 reads TGTGCCAGCAGGGGACGCCCCGGGAGGGACACAGATACGCAGTATTTT. It translates to CASRGRPGRDTDTQYF.